This T cell receptor (beta chain) was obtained from a study of T cell repertoires in cytomegalovirus infection. TCRdb re-called the reads with MiXCR, one entry per CDR3 protein. Of hundreds of thousands of distinct CDR3 sequences listed, around 9.6% are singletons. The CDR3 is made up of 16 amino acids. Deletions cut 2 bases from V and 1 base from J, with 12 bases between. Per the germline V gene, CDR1 is WNHNN and CDR2 is SYGVQD (reference sequence). This sequence joins TRBV10-1 and TRBJ2-4; TRBD2 is a possible D gene (6 bases). This sequence was found in a human donor in good health (CMV status not recorded). Some clones in this sample may be carry-over from other donors' samples. The sample comprised PBMCs. The CDR3 region has the DNA TGCGCCAGCAGTGAGGCTGGAGGGTCGGCCAAAAACATTCAGTACTTC. Its translation: CASSEAGGSAKNIQYF.